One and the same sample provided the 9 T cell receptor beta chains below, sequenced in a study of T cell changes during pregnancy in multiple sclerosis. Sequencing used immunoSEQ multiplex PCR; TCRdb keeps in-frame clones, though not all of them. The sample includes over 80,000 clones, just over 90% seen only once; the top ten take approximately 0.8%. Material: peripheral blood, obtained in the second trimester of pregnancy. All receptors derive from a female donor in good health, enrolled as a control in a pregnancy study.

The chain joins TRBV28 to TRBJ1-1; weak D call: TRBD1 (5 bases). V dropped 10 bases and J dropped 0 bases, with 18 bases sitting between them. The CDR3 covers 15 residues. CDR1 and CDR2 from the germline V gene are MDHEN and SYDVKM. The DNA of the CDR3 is TGTGCCATCCTTGGGGCCGATACCTTGAACACTGAAGCTTTCTTT. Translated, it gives CAILGADTLNTEAFF.

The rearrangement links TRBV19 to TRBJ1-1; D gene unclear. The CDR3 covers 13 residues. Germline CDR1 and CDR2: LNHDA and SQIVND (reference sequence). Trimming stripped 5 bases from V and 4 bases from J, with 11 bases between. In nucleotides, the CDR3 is TGTGCCAGTAGTCTCCACGGAGCCACTGAAGCTTTCTTT. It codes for CASSLHGATEAFF.

CDR3 in amino acids: CASGLPDRAHTEAFF. The CDR3 region has the DNA TGTGCTAGTGGTTTGCCAGACAGGGCGCACACTGAAGCTTTCTTT. The chain joins TRBV12-5 to TRBJ1-1; 7 nucleotides agree with TRBD1. J gave up 3 bases and V 2 bases, and 6 bases lay outside the gene matches. Germline V gene data show CDR1 as LGHNT and CDR2 as FRNRAP. CDR3 length: 15 amino acids.

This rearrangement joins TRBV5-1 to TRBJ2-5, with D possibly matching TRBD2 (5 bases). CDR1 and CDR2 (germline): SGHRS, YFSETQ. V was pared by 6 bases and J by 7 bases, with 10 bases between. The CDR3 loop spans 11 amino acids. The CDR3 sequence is CASTLRGTQYF. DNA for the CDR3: TGCGCCAGCACGCTTCGGGGGACCCAGTACTTC.

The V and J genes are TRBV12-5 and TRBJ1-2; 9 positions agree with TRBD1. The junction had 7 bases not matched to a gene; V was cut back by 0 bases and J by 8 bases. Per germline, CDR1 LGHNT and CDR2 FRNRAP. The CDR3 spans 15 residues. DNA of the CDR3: TGTGCTAGTGGTTTGGTACCCGGGACAGGGAAAGGCTACACCTTC. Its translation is CASGLVPGTGKGYTF.

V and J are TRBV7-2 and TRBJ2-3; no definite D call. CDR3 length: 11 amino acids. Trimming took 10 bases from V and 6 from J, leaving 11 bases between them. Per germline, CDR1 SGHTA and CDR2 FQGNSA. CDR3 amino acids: CATSTYDTQYF. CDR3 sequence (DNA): TGTGCCACCTCCACCTATGATACGCAGTATTTT. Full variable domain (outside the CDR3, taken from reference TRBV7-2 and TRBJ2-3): GAGVSQSPSNKVTEKGKDVELRCDPISGHTALYWYRQSLGQGLEFLIYFQGNSAPDKSGLPSDRFSAERTGGSVSTLTIQRTQQEDSAVYLCATSTYDTQYFGPGTRLTVL.

CDR3 sequence (DNA): TGTGCCAGCAGCTACACCGGGAACTCAAGAAACACCATATATTTT. This translates into CASSYTGNSRNTIYF. The chain joins TRBV7-2 to TRBJ1-3; D unclear. The CDR3 has 15 residues. From germline, CDR1 is SGHTA and CDR2 FQGNSA. Trimming cost V 4 bases and J 5 bases, with 15 bases left between them.

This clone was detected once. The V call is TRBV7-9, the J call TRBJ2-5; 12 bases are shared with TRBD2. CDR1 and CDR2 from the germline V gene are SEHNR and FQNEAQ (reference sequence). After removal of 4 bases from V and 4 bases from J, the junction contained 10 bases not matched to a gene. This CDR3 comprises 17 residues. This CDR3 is CASSSGLAGTTGETQYF. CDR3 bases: TGTGCCAGCAGCTCGGGACTAGCGGGTACGACTGGAGAGACCCAGTACTTC. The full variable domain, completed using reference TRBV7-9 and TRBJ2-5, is DTGVSQNPRHKITKRGQNVTFRCDPISEHNRLYWYRQTLGQGPEFLTYFQNEAQLEKSRLLSDRFSAERPKGSFSTLEIQRTEQGDSAMYLCASSSGLAGTTGETQYFGPGTRLLVL.

The CDR3: CASEPGHRISGNTIYF. The DNA for the CDR3 is TGTGCCAGCGAGCCGGGACACCGAATCTCTGGAAACACCATATATTTT. The chain couples TRBV5-5 to TRBJ1-3; maybe TRBD1 (6 bases). The CDR3 consists of 16 residues. Germline assignment: CDR1 SGHKS and CDR2 YYEKEE (reference sequence). V lost 7 bases, J lost 0 bases, and 17 bases lay in between.